These 14 T cell receptor beta chains were sequenced from one sample in a study of human versus mouse CDR3 diversity and MHC coevolution. Sequencing used immunoSEQ multiplex PCR; TCRdb keeps in-frame clones, though not all of them. The sample lists about 81,000 clones; around 93% were seen once. Sample: naive CD4+ T cells from blood. Subset specified: CD45RO-negative CD62L-positive naive CD4 T cells. The origin of the receptors is a person aged 30-69 years in good health.

In its sample, this clone was seen a few times. At the DNA level, this CDR3 is encoded by other sequences in the same sample as well. This chain connects TRBV10-3 to TRBJ2-7; D unclear. Trimming cost V 2 bases and J 0 bases, with 2 bases left between them. Germline lookup yields CDR1 ENHRY and CDR2 SYGVKD. This CDR3 region has 12 residues. CDR3 loop: CAISELSYEQYF. For the CDR3, the DNA is TGTGCCATCAGTGAGCTCTCCTACGAGCAGTACTTC.

The rearrangement links TRBV30 to TRBJ1-1; 9 bases map to TRBD1. There are 13 residues in the CDR3. Germline CDR1 GTSNPN, CDR2 SVGIG (reference sequence). J was trimmed by 6 bases and V by 8 bases; bases with no gene match: 10. This CDR3 reads CARKGTGLSEAFF. CDR3 sequence (DNA): TGTGCCAGAAAAGGGACAGGGCTATCTGAAGCTTTCTTT. Drawing the rest from reference TRBV30 and TRBJ1-1, the complete variable domain is SQTIHQWPATLVQPVGSPLSLECTVEGTSNPNLYWYRQAAGRGLQLLFYSVGIGQISSEVPQNLSASRPQDRQFILSSKKLLLSDSGFYLCARKGTGLSEAFFGQGTRLTVV.

The chain couples TRBV7-2 to TRBJ2-1, with TRBD2 matching 7 bases. The V and J ends lost 3 bases and 9 bases, in that order; junction bases with no gene match: 14. The CDR3 length is 16 residues. Germline CDR1 and CDR2: SGHTA and FQGNSA. CDR3 residues: CASSLGGSQFGSEQFF. DNA for the CDR3: TGTGCCAGCAGCTTGGGGGGGTCGCAATTCGGCAGTGAGCAGTTCTTC.

This rearrangement joins TRBV18 to TRBJ2-1; D may be TRBD1 (6 bases). Germline V gene lookup returns CDR1 KGHSH and CDR2 LQKENI. Trimming pared 1 base from V and 16 bases from J, leaving 14 bases between. The CDR3 consists of 12 residues. The CDR3 DNA reads as TGTGCCAGCTCACCACAACAGGGTACGGGTTTCTTC. Translating gives CASSPQQGTGFF.

The genes are TRBV5-1 and TRBJ2-3, with 8 positions matching TRBD1. The germline V gene encodes CDR1 SGHRS and CDR2 YFSETQ. This CDR3 comprises 14 residues. V lost 6 bases to trimming and J lost 4 bases; unmatched junction nucleotides: 7. The CDR3 protein is CASIVDRESDTQYF. CDR3 in DNA: TGCGCCAGCATTGTGGACAGGGAATCAGATACGCAGTATTTT.

The chain is built from TRBV7-9 and TRBJ2-2; tentatively, D is TRBD1 (5 bases). CDR1 and CDR2 from the germline V gene are SEHNR and FQNEAQ (reference sequence). This CDR3 is built from 14 residues. Trimming shortened V by 2 bases and J by 3 bases, and 7 bases separated the two germline ends. CDR3 amino acids: CASSLTGDTGELFF. The CDR3 bases are TGTGCCAGCAGCTTAACAGGTGACACCGGGGAGCTGTTTTTT.

The V gene is TRBV15, the J gene TRBJ2-3, with 10 bases identical to TRBD2. Germline values: CDR1 LNHNV, CDR2 YYDKDF (reference sequence). V gave up 0 bases and J gave up 6 bases; unmatched junction bases: 6. The CDR3 totals 16 residues. The CDR3 protein is CATSREQAGGPDTQYF. DNA of the CDR3: TGTGCCACCAGCAGAGAACAAGCGGGAGGGCCGGATACGCAGTATTTT.

The chain has TRBV5-4 and TRBJ2-1, with TRBD2 as a possible D gene (6 bases). The CDR3 spans 16 residues. Germline values: CDR1 SGHNT, CDR2 YYREEE (reference sequence). Trimming cost V 4 bases and J 0 bases, with 14 bases left between them. CDR3 region: CASSPGGASSYNEQFF. CDR3 DNA: TGTGCCAGCAGCCCGGGCGGGGCAAGCTCCTACAATGAGCAGTTCTTC. Full variable domain (rest looked up from reference TRBV5-4 and TRBJ2-1): ETGVTQSPTHLIKTRGQQVTLRCSSQSGHNTVSWYQQALGQGPQFIFQYYREEENGRGNFPPRFSGLQFPNYSSELNVNALELDDSALYLCASSPGGASSYNEQFFGPGTRLTVL.

This clone was recorded once. The CDR3 sequence is CASSQVVQTGGTYEQYF. The CDR3 DNA follows: TGTGCCAGCAGCCAAGTAGTACAGACAGGGGGCACCTACGAGCAGTACTTC. The chain is built from TRBV4-2 and TRBJ2-7, with 10 bases identical to TRBD1. J gave up 2 bases and V 1 base, and 8 bases lay outside the gene matches. The CDR3 is 17 amino acids. Germline V gene data show CDR1 as LGHNA and CDR2 as YNFKEQ.

The V call is TRBV5-1, the J call TRBJ1-1; no reliable D call. Trimming removed 0 bases from V and 1 base from J, with 7 bases in between. The V gene's germline CDR1 is SGHRS and CDR2 YFSETQ. The length of the CDR3 is 14 residues. The CDR3 reads CASSLVFGNTEAFF. The DNA for the CDR3 is TGCGCCAGCAGCTTGGTATTCGGGAACACTGAAGCTTTCTTT.

J is TRBJ1-2 and V is TRBV11-2, with D possibly matching TRBD1 (6 bases). Trimming took off 3 bases at V and 4 bases at J, with 12 bases between the two ends. Germline-derived CDR1 and CDR2 are SGHAT and FQNNGV. The CDR3 loop spans 14 amino acids. The CDR3 reads CASSLLGQTYGYTF. CDR3 coding DNA: TGTGCCAGCAGCTTGTTAGGACAGACCTATGGCTACACCTTC.

This clone was detected only once. The V call is TRBV10-2, the J call TRBJ1-5; 8 bases match TRBD1. CDR1 is WSHSY, CDR2 SAAADI, per germline. This CDR3 region has 14 residues. Losses at the gene ends were 6 bases for V and 6 bases for J; bases not matched to a gene: 7. CDR3 region: CASSPDRGAQPQHF. The CDR3 bases are TGCGCCAGCAGCCCAGACAGGGGCGCTCAGCCCCAGCATTTT.

V usage is TRBV29-1 and J usage is TRBJ1-6; possibly TRBD1 for D (5 bases). The CDR3 consists of 15 residues. The germline V gene has CDR1 SQVTM and CDR2 ANQGSEA. V lost 6 bases to trimming and J lost 4 bases, with 16 bases between them. CDR3 DNA sequence: TGCAGCGTGAAATCGGGGGGGGGTTATAATTCACCCCTCCACTTT. Translation gives CSVKSGGGYNSPLHF.

The chain carries TRBV27 and TRBJ2-3; tentative D call: TRBD2 (5 bases). The CDR3 is 12 residues long. Germline assignment: CDR1 MNHEY and CDR2 SMNVEV (reference sequence). Trimming took 6 bases from V and 8 from J, leaving 12 bases between them. CDR3 sequence reads: CASRGEIRTQYF. Here the CDR3 DNA reads TGTGCCAGCAGGGGAGAGATACGTACGCAGTATTTT.